The clone carrying this T cell receptor (beta chain) was detected once. The CDR3 has 15 amino acids. Germline-derived CDR1 and CDR2 are LGHDT and YNNKEL (reference sequence). Trimming removed 6 bases from V and 2 bases from J; junction bases left unmatched: 7. The data belong to a study of blood T cell repertoires in COVID-19. Sequencing was performed with immunoSEQ multiplex PCR; in TCRdb, only in-frame clones are kept and a portion is missing. This table has a few hundred thousand clones, roughly 88% appearing once. Sequencing was done on a sample of PBMCs or T cells enriched from blood (not recorded which). The chain links TRBV3-1 (or the pseudogene TRBV3-2) to TRBJ2-5, with TRBD2 matching 9 bases. This TCR came from a man aged 18-30 years who had recovered from COVID-19. For the CDR3, the DNA is TGTGCCAGCAGGGCAGCGGGGGGCCATCAAGAGACCCAGTACTTC. Translation gives CASRAAGGHQETQYF.